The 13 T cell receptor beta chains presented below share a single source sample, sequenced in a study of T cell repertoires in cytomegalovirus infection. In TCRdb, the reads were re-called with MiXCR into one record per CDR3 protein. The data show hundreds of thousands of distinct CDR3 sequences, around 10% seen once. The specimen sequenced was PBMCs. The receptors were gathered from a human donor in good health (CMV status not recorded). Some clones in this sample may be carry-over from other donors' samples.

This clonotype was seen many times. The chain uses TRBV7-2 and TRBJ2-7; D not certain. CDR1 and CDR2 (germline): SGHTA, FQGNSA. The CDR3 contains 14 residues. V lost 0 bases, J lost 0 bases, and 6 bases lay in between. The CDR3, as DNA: TGTGCCAGCAGCTTAGCCGGCAGCTCCTACGAGCAGTACGTC. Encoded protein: CASSLAGSSYEQYV.

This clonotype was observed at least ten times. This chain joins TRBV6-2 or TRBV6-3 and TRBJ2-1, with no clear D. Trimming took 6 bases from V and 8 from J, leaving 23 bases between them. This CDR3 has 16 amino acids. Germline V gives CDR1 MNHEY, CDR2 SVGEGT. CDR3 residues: CASSPDGSPFRYEQFF. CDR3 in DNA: TGTGCCAGCAGCCCAGACGGCTCCCCTTTCAGATATGAGCAGTTCTTC.

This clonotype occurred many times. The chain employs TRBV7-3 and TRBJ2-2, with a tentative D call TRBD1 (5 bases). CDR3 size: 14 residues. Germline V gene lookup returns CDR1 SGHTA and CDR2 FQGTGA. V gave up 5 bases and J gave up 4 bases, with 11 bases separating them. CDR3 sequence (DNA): TGTGCCAGCAGCAGCTCAGGGATCACCGGGGAGCTGTTTTTT. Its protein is CASSSSGITGELFF.

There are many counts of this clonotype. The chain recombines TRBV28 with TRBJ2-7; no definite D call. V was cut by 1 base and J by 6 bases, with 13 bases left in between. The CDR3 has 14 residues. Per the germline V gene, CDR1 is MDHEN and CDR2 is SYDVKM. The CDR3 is CASSLSGVFGEQYF. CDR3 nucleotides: TGTGCCAGCAGTTTATCAGGTGTTTTTGGCGAGCAGTACTTC.

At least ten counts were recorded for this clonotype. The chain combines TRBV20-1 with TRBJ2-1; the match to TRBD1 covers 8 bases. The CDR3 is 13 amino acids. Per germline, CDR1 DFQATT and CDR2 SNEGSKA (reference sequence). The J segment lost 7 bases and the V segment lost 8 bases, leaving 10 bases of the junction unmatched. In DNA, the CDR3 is TGCAGTACCTTTTGGACAGGGACGAATGAGCAGTTCTTC. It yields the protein CSTFWTGTNEQFF.

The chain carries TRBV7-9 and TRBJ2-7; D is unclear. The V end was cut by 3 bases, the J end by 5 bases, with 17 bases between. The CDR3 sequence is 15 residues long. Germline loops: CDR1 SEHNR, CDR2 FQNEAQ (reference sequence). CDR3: CASSFTMALWDEQYF. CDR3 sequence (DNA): TGTGCCAGCAGCTTTACCATGGCCCTTTGGGACGAGCAGTACTTC. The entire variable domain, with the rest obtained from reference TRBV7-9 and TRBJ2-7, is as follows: DTGVSQNPRHKITKRGQNVTFRCDPISEHNRLYWYRQTLGQGPEFLTYFQNEAQLEKSRLLSDRFSAERPKGSFSTLEIQRTEQGDSAMYLCASSFTMALWDEQYFGPGTRLTVT.

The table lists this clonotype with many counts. CDR3: CASTNRRGSSYNSPLHF. DNA of the CDR3: TGTGCCAGTACCAACCGGCGGGGAAGCTCCTATAATTCACCCCTCCACTTT. The chain joins TRBV19 to TRBJ1-6; no clear D gene. The CDR3 covers 17 residues. In germline, CDR1 is LNHDA, CDR2 SQIVND (reference sequence). V shed 7 bases and J shed 0 bases, with 16 bases lying between them.

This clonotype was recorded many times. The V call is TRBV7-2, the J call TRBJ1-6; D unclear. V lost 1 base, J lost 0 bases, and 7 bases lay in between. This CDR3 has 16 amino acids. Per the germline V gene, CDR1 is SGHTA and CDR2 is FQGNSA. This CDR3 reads CASSLGRSSYNSPLHF. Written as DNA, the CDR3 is TGTGCCAGCAGCTTAGGCAGGAGCTCCTATAATTCACCCCTCCACTTT.

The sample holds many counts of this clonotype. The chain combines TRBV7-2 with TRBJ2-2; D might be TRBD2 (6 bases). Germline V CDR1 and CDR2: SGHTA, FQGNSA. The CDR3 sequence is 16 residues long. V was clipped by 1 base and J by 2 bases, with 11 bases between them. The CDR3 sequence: CASSLVAGFNTGELFF. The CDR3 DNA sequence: TGTGCCAGCAGCTTAGTGGCGGGATTTAACACCGGGGAGCTGTTTTTT.

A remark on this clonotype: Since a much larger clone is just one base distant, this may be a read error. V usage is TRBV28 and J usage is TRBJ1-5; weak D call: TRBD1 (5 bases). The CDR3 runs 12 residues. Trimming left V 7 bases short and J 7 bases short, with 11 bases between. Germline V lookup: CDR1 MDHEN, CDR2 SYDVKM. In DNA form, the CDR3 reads TGTGCCAGCACCAGGGCCCGACAGCCCCAGCATTTT. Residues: CASTRARQPQHF.

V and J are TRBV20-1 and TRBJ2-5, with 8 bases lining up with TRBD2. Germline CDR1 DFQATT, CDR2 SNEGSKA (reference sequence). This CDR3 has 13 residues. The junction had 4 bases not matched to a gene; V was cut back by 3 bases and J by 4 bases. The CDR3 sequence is CSARGTSRETQYF. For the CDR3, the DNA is TGCAGTGCTAGGGGGACTAGTCGAGAGACCCAGTACTTC.

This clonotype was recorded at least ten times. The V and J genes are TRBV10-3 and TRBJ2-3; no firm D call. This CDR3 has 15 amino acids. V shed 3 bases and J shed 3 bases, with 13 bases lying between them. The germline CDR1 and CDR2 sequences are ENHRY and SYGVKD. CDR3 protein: CAISDPGRSTDTQYF. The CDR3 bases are TGTGCCATCAGTGACCCGGGTAGAAGTACAGATACGCAGTATTTT.

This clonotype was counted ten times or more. The CDR3 DNA reads TGTGCCAGCAGCACCCCGACTAGCGGACTTACGGATGAGCAGTTCTTC. This encodes CASSTPTSGLTDEQFF. This chain joins TRBV4-2 and TRBJ2-1; 9 bases agree with TRBD2. V shed 5 bases, J shed 8 bases, and the junction held 13 bases outside the gene matches. CDR3 length: 16 residues. CDR1 and CDR2 (germline): LGHNA, YNFKEQ.